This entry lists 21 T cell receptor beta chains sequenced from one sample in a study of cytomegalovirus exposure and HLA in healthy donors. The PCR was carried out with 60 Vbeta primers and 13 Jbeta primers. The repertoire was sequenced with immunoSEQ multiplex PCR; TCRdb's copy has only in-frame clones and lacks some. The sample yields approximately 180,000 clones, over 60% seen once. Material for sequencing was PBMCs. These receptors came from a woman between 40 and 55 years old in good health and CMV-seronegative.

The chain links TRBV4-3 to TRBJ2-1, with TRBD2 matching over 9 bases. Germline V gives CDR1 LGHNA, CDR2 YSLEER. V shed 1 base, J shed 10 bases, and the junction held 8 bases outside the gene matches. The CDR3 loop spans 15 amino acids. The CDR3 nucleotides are TGCGCCAGCAGCCAAGGGCGGGAGGGCCATGGGGAGCAGTTCTTC. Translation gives CASSQGREGHGEQFF.

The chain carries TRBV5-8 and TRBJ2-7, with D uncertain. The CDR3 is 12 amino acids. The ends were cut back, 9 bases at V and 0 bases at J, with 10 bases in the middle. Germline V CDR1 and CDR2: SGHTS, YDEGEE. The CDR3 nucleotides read TGTGCCACCCAAGGAGTCTCCTACGAGCAGTACGTC. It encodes CATQGVSYEQYV.

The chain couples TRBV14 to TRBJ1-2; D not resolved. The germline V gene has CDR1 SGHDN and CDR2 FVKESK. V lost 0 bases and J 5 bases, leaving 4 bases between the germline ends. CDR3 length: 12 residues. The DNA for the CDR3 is TGTGCCAGCAGCCAAGACGGGTATGGCTACACCTTC. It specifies CASSQDGYGYTF. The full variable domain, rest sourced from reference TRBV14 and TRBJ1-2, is EAGVTQFPSHSVIEKGQTVTLRCDPISGHDNLYWYRRVMGKEIKFLLHFVKESKQDESGMPNNRFLAERTGGTYSTLKVQPAELEDSGVYFCASSQDGYGYTFGSGTRLTVV.

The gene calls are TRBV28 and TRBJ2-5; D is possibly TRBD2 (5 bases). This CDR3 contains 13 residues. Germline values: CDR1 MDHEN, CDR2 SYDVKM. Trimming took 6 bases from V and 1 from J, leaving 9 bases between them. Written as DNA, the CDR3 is TGTGCCAGCAGGGGAGCGGTCCAAGAGACCCAGTACTTC. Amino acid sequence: CASRGAVQETQYF.

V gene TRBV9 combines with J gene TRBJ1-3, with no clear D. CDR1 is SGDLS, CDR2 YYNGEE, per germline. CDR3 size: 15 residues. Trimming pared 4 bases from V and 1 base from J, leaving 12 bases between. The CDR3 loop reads CASSPLAESGNTIYF. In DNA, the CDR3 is TGTGCCAGCAGCCCTCTGGCGGAGTCTGGAAACACCATATATTTT.

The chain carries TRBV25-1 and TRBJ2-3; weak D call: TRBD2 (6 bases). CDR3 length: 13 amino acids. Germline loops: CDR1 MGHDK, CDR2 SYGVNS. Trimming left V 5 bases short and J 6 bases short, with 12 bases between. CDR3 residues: CASSPYGGDTQYF. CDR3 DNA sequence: TGTGCCAGCAGTCCATACGGGGGTGATACGCAGTATTTT.

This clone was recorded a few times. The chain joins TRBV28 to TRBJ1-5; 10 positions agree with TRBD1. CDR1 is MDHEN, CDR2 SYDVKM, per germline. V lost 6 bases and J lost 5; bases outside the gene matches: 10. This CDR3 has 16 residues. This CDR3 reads CASRTRQGAIDQPQHF. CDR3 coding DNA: TGTGCCAGCAGAACTAGACAGGGGGCGATTGATCAGCCCCAGCATTTT.

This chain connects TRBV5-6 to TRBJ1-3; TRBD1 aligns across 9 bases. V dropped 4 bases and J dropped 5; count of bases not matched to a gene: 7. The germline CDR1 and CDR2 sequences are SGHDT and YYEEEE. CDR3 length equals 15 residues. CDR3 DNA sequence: TGTGCCAGCAGCCCGCCTGGACAGGGGAGAAACACCATATATTTT. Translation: CASSPPGQGRNTIYF.

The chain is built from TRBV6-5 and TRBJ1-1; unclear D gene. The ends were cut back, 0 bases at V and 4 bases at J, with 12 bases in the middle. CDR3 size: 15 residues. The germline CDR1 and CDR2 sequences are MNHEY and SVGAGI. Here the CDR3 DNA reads TGTGCCAGCAGTTACTCGAGGGTACTGAGCACTGAAGCTTTCTTT. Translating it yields CASSYSRVLSTEAFF.

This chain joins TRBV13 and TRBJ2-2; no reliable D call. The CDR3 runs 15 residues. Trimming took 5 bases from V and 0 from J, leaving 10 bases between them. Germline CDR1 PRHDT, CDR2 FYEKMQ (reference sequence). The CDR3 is CASSLPGANTGELFF. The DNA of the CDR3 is TGTGCCAGCAGCCTCCCGGGTGCGAACACCGGGGAGCTGTTTTTT.

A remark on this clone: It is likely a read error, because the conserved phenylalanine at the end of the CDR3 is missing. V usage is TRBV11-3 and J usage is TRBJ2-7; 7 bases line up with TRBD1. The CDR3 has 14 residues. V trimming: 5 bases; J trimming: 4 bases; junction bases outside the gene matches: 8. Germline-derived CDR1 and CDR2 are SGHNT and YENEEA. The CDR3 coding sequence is TGTGCCAGCAGCCCAAGGACAGGCCCTTACGAGCAGTACATC. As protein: CASSPRTGPYEQYI.

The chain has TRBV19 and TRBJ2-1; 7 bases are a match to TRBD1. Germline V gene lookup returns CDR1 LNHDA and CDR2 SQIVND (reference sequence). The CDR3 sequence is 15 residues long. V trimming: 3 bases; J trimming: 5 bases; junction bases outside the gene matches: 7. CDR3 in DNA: TGTGCCAGTAGTATCCCGGGACAGCCTCACAATGAGCAGTTCTTC. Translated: CASSIPGQPHNEQFF.

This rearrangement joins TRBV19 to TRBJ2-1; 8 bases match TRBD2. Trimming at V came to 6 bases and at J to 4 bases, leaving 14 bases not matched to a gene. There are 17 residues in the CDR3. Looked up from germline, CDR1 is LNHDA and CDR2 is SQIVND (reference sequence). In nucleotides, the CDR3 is TGTGCCAGTAGGACGACCTTAACCGGGACTAGATACAATGAGCAGTTCTTC. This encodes CASRTTLTGTRYNEQFF. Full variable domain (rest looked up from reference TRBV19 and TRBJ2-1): DGGITQSPKYLFRKEGQNVTLSCEQNLNHDAMYWYRQDPGQGLRLIYYSQIVNDFQKGDIAEGYSVSREKKESFPLTVTSAQKNPTAFYLCASRTTLTGTRYNEQFFGPGTRLTVL.

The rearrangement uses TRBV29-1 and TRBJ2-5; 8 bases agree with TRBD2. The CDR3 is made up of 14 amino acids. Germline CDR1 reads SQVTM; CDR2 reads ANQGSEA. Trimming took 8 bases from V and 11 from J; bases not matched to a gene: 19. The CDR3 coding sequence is TGCAGCCCCCATTACGGGACTAGGCACGGTAAGCAGTACTTC. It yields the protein CSPHYGTRHGKQYF.

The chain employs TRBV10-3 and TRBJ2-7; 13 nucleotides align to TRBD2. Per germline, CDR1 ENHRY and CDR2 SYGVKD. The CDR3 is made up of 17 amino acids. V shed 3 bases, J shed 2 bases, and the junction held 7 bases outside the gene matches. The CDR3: CAISDGTSGISTYEQYV. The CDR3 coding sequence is TGTGCCATCAGTGACGGGACTAGCGGGATAAGCACCTACGAGCAGTACGTC.

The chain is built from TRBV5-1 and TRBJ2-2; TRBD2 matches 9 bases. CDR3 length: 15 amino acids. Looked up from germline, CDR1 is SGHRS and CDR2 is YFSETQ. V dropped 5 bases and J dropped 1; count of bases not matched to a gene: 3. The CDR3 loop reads CASRETSGNTGELFF. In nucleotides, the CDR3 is TGCGCCAGCAGGGAGACTAGCGGGAACACCGGGGAGCTGTTTTTT.

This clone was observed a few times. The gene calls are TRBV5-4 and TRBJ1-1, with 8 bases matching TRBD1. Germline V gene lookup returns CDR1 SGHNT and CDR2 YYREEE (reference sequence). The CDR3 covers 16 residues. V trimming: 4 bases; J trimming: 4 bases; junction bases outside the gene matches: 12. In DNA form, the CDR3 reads TGTGCCAGCAGCCCCGGACAGGGTATAGGGAGCACTGAAGCTTTCTTT. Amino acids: CASSPGQGIGSTEAFF.

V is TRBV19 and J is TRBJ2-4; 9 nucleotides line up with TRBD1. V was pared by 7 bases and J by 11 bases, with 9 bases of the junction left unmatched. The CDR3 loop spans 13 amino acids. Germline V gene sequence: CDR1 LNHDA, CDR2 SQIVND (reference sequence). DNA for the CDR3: TGTGCCAGTACCCCGAGGGACAGGGACGTTCAGTACTTC. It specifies CASTPRDRDVQYF.

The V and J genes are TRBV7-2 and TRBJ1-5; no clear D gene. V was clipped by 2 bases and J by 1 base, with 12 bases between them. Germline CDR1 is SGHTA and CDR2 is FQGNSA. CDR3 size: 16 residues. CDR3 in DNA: TGTGCCAGCAGCTTACGGTTTTCGGGGAGCAATCAGCCCCAGCATTTT. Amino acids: CASSLRFSGSNQPQHF.

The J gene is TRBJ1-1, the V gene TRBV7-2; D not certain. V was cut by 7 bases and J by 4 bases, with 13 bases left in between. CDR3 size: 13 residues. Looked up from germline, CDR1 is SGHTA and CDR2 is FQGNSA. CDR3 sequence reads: CASITTPGTEAFF. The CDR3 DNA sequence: TGTGCCAGCATAACGACCCCGGGCACTGAAGCTTTCTTT.

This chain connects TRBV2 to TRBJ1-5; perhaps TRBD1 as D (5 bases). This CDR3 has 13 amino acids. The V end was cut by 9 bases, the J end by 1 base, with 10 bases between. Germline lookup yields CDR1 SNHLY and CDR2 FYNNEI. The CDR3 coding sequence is TGTGCCAGGGGCGCAGGGAGCAATCAGCCCCAGCATTTT. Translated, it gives CARGAGSNQPQHF.